This TCR beta chain was recorded in a study of shared clonotypes between healthy human individuals. Trimming cost V 0 bases and J 2 bases, with 8 bases left between them. CDR1 SGHRS and CDR2 YFSETQ come from the germline V gene. There are 14 residues in the CDR3. TCRdb's copy holds only in-frame clones and misses some; the assay was immunoSEQ multiplex PCR. The repertoire includes about 1 million clones, approximately 76% of them detected once, and about 1.4% sits in the top ten. The TCR was taken from a man aged 18 to 29 in good health. The chain joins TRBV5-1 to TRBJ2-5; unclear D gene. Sequencing input: memory CD4+ T cells sorted from blood. The subset here: CD45RA-negative fraction. CDR3 region: CASSLARPQETQYF. The DNA of the CDR3 is TGCGCCAGCAGCTTGGCCAGACCTCAAGAGACCCAGTACTTC.